Listed here is a single T cell receptor (beta chain). Memory CD4+ T cells were sorted as CD4+CD45RO+CD25- cells. In germline, CDR1 is LGHNA, CDR2 YNFKEQ. V was shortened by 0 bases and J by 0 bases, with 6 bases between the two germline ends. This CDR3 spans 14 amino acids. Each CDR3 protein gets one entry after TCRdb re-called the 5' RACE reads with MiXCR. This sample has 25,000 to 35,000 distinct CDR3 sequences, with around 24% found just once. The chain joins TRBV4-2 to TRBJ2-7; D gene uncertain. Sequencing used memory CD4+ T cells sorted from blood. Subset of the sample: memory CD4+ T cells, CD4+CD45RO+CD25-. The sequence derives from a female donor with breast cancer. The CDR3 DNA follows: TGTGCCAGCAGCCAAGATCGGTCCTCCTACGAGCAGTACTTC. Translating it yields CASSQDRSSYEQYF.